The entry that follows covers one T cell receptor (beta chain) sequence. The data were obtained in a study of technical replicates of blood from a few donors. Generated by immunoSEQ multiplex PCR, the TCRdb table keeps only in-frame clones and is missing some. The sample carries approximately 93,000 clones, around 94% recorded once. From germline, CDR1 is LNHDA and CDR2 SQIVND (reference sequence). V was pared by 5 bases and J by 5 bases, with 13 bases between. This CDR3 has 14 residues. The TCR comes from a human donor in good health. The V gene is TRBV19, the J gene TRBJ2-1; D unresolved. Sequenced material: T cells isolated from PBMCs. The CDR3 coding sequence is TGTGCCAGTAGTCCAACGTGGAGCGACAATGAGCAGTTCTTC. Translated, it gives CASSPTWSDNEQFF.